The rows below give T cell receptor beta chains drawn from one sample of a study of CD8 T cells in Susac syndrome. Each CDR3 protein is one row after TCRdb ran MiXCR on the immunoSEQ multiplex PCR reads. The sample consists of about 200,000 distinct CDR3 sequences, around 93% of them appearing once. The sequenced material came from CD4+ T cells from PBMCs. These TCRs come from a human donor with multiple sclerosis. Each CDR3 is given with its conserved first and last residue. Fields, in order: CDR3 protein, CDR3 DNA, V gene, J gene, D gene. A D gene is named only where the DNA matches it firmly.

CAWGDMGAEAFF	TGTGCCTGGGGGGACATGGGGGCTGAAGCTTTCTTT	TRBV30	TRBJ1-1	-
CASSQAQANGSPLHF	TGTGCCAGCAGCCAAGCGCAGGCGAACGGGTCACCCCTCCACTTT	TRBV3-1	TRBJ1-6	-
CSAMKQGQHF	TGCAGTGCTATGAAACAGGGCCAGCATTTT	TRBV20-1	TRBJ1-5	-
CASVLGTDNNSPLHF	TGTGCCAGCGTCCTAGGGACAGACAATAATTCACCCCTCCACTTT	TRBV12-3/TRBV12-4	TRBJ1-6	TRBD1
CSAFRDGYSTDTQYF	TGCAGTGCTTTCCGGGACGGATATAGCACAGATACGCAGTATTTT	TRBV20-1	TRBJ2-3	-
CASSAFETMNTEAFF	TGTGCCAGCAGCGCATTTGAGACAATGAACACTGAAGCTTTCTTT	TRBV9	TRBJ1-1	-
CASRRPGGVRDSPLHF	TGTGCCAGCAGAAGGCCGGGGGGAGTAAGGGATTCACCCCTCCACTTT	TRBV7-2	TRBJ1-6	-
CASSLDRLIGYTF	TGTGCCAGCAGTTTAGACCGCTTGATTGGCTACACCTTC	TRBV27	TRBJ1-2	-
CSVASGTGSEKLFF	TGCAGCGTCGCCTCCGGGACAGGGTCCGAAAAACTGTTTTTT	TRBV29-1	TRBJ1-4	TRBD1
CASSQGRSNEKLFF	TGTGCCAGCAGCCAGGGGAGGTCTAATGAAAAACTGTTTTTT	TRBV3-1	TRBJ1-4	-